A single sample gave rise to the 3 T cell receptor beta chains below, sequenced in a study of neurological immune-mediated disorders (dated by TCRdb to the late 2010s). The library relied on 5' RACE. TCRdb lists the instrument as Illumina HiSeq 2500. TCRdb took the public reads, trimmed them with fastp at Q25, ran MiXCR for clone calling and kept in-frame beta chains. Entries that share a CDR3 protein sequence are merged under the most common genes and DNA. In all, the sample holds under 90,000 distinct CDR3 sequences, and about 9.4% of those were seen once. The top ten clones comprise about 1.8% of the sample. The sequenced sample was PBMCs. These TCRs come from a man in his forties in good health.

On this clonotype: Given a much more abundant clone one base away, this may be a read error. The chain carries TRBV6-5 and TRBJ2-6; the D is unclear. V was pared by 2 bases and J by 1 base, with 12 bases between. The CDR3 spans 17 residues. From germline, CDR1 is MNHEY and CDR2 SVGAGI. The chain's CDR3 is CASSYLSQVSGANVLTF. The CDR3 region has the DNA TGTGCCAGCAGTTACCTTTCCCAAGTTTCTGGGGCCAACGTCCTGACTTTC.

This chain joins TRBV6-1 and TRBJ1-4, with 8 bases that match TRBD1. The CDR3 extends over 14 amino acids. The germline V gene has CDR1 MNHNS and CDR2 SASEGT. The J segment lost 8 bases and the V segment lost 7 bases, leaving 9 bases of the junction unmatched. The CDR3 loop reads CASMTTGVGEKLFF. CDR3 DNA sequence: TGTGCCAGCATGACGACAGGGGTCGGGGAAAAACTGTTTTTT.

This clonotype was seen ten or more times. This chain connects TRBV4-1 to TRBJ2-1; D is unclear. CDR1 MGHRA and CDR2 YSYEKL come from the germline V gene. With 0 bases removed from V and 5 bases from J, the gap between germline ends came to 11 bases. The CDR3 has 15 amino acids. The CDR3 protein is CASSQEVSRDNEQFF. CDR3 in DNA: TGCGCCAGCAGCCAAGAGGTCTCCCGGGACAATGAGCAGTTCTTC.